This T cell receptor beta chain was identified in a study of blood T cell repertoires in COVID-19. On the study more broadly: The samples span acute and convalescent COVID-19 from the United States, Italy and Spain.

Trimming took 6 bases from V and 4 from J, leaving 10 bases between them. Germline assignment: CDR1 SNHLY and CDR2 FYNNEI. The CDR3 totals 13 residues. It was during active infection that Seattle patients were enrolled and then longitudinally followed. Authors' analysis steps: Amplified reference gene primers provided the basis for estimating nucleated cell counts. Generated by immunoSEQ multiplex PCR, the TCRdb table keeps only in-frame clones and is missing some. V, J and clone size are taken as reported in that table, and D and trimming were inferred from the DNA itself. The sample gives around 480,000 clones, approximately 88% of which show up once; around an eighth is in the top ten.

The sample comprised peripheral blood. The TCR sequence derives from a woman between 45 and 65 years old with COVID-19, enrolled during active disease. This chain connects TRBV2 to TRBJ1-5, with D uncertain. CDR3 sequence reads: CASRSQANQPQHF. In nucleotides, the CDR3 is TGTGCCAGCAGGTCGCAGGCTAATCAGCCCCAGCATTTT.